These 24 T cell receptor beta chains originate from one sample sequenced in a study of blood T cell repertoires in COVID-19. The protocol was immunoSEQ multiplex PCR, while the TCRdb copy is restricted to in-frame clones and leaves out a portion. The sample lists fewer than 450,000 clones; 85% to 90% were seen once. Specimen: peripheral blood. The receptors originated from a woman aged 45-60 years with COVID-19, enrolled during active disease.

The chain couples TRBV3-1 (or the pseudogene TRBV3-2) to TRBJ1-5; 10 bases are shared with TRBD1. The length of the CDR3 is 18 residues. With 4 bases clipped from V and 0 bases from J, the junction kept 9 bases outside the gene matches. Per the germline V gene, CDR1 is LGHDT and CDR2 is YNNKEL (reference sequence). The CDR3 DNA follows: TGTGCCAGCAGCCCAGGGGGGGACAGGGGTCATAGCAATCAGCCCCAGCATTTT. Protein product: CASSPGGDRGHSNQPQHF.

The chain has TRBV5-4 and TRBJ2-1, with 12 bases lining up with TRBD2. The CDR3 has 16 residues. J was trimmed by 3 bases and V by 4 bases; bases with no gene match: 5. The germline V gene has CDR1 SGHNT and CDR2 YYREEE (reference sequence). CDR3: CASSLTSGRIYNEQFF. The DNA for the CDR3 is TGTGCCAGCAGCCTGACTAGCGGGAGAATCTACAATGAGCAGTTCTTC.

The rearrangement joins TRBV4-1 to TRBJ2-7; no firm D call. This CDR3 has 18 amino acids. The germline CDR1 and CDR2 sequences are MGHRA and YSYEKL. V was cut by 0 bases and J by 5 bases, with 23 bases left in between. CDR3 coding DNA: TGCGCCAGCAGCCAAGATGGAGCGTTTGGTAGTGCCCTGGACGAGCAGTACTTC. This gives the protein CASSQDGAFGSALDEQYF.

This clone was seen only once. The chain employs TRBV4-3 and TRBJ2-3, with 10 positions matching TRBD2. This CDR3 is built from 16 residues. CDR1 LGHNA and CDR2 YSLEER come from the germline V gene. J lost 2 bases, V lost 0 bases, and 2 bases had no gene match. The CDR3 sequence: CASSQDLAGATDTQYF. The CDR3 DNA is TGCGCCAGCAGCCAAGATCTAGCGGGGGCCACAGATACGCAGTATTTT.

CDR3 coding DNA: TGTGCCAGCAGCCTGCTAGGGGAGGTGGCGTCTAGCGAGACGGGACCCCAAGCCTACGAGCAGTACTTC. Amino acids: CASSLLGEVASSETGPQAYEQYF. The rearrangement uses TRBV12-1 and TRBJ2-7; the D call in the table, TRBD2, was not verified against the DNA. TRBV12-1 is given as a pseudogene. This CDR3 is built from 23 residues.

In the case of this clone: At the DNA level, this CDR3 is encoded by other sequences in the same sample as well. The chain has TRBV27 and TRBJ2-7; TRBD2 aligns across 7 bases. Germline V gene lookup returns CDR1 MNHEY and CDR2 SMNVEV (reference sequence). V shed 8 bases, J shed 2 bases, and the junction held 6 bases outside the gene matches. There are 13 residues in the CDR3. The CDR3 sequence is CASALAAAYEQYF. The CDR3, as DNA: TGTGCCAGCGCCCTAGCGGCCGCCTACGAGCAGTACTTC.

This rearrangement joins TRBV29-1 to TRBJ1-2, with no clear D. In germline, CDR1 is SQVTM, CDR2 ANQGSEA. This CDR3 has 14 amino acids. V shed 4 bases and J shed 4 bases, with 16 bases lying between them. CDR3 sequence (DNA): TGCAGCGTTGCTGGGCAGGTAAACCGCTATGGCTACACCTTC. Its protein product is CSVAGQVNRYGYTF.

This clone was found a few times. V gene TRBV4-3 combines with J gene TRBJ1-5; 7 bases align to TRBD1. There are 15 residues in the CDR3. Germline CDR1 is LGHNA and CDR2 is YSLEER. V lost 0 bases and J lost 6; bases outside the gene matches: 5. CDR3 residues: CASSQDRGRSQPQHF. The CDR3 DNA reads TGCGCCAGCAGCCAAGACAGGGGGAGAAGTCAGCCCCAGCATTTT.

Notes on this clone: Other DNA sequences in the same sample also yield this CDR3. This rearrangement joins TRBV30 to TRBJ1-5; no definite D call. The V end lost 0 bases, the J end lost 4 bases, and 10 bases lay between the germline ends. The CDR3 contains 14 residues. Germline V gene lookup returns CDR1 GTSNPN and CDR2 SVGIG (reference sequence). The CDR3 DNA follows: TGTGCCTGGAGTGTAGGAGGGCGTAATCAGCCCCAGCATTTT. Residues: CAWSVGGRNQPQHF.

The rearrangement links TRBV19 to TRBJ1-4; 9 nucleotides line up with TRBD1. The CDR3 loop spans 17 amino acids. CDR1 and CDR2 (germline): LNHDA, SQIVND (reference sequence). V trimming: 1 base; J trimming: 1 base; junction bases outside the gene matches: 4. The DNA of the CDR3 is TGTGCCAGTAGTATAGCTGGGGACAGGGAAACTAATGAAAAACTGTTTTTT. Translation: CASSIAGDRETNEKLFF.

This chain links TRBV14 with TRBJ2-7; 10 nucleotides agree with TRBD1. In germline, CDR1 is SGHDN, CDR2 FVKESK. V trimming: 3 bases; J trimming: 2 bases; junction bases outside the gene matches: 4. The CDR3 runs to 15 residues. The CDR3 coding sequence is TGTGCCAGCAGCCAGACGGGACAGGGGACCTACGAGCAGTACTTC. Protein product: CASSQTGQGTYEQYF. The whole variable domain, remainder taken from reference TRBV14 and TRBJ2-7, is EAGVTQFPSHSVIEKGQTVTLRCDPISGHDNLYWYRRVMGKEIKFLLHFVKESKQDESGMPNNRFLAERTGGTYSTLKVQPAELEDSGVYFCASSQTGQGTYEQYFGPGTRLTVT.

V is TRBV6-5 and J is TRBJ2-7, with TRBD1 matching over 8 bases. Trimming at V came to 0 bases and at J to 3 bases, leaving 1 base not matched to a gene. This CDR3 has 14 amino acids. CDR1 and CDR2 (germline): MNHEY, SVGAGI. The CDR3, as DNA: TGTGCCAGCAGTTACTCTGACAGGGGCTACGAGCAGTACTTC. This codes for CASSYSDRGYEQYF.

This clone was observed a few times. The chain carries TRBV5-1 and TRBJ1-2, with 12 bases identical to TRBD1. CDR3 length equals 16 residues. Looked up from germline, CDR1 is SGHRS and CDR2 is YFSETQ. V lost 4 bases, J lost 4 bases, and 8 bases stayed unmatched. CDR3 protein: CASSAGQGANFYGYTF. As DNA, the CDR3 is TGCGCCAGCAGCGCGGGACAGGGGGCCAATTTCTATGGCTACACCTTC.

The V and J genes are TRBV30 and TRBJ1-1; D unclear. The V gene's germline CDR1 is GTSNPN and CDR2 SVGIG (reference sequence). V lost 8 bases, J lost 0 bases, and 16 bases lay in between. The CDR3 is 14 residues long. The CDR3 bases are TGTGCCCTCCGGCTGGGCATCATGAACACTGAAGCTTTCTTT. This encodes CALRLGIMNTEAFF. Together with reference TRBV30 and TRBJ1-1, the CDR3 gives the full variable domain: SQTIHQWPATLVQPVGSPLSLECTVEGTSNPNLYWYRQAAGRGLQLLFYSVGIGQISSEVPQNLSASRPQDRQFILSSKKLLLSDSGFYLCALRLGIMNTEAFFGQGTRLTVV.

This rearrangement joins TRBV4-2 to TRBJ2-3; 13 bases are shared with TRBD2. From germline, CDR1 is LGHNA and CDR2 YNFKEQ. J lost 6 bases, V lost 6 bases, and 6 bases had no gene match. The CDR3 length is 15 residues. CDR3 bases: TGTGCCAGCAGACCCACTAGCGGGAGGGCGGATACGCAGTATTTT. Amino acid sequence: CASRPTSGRADTQYF.

The CDR3 coding sequence is TGCGCCAGCAGCGCGCAGAGGGCGGTGAACACCGGGGAGCTGTTTTTT. Its protein is CASSAQRAVNTGELFF. The chain links TRBV5-1 to TRBJ2-2; a weak D match, TRBD2 (5 bases). Germline assignment: CDR1 SGHRS and CDR2 YFSETQ. V was cut by 4 bases and J by 1 base, with 14 bases left in between. CDR3 size: 16 residues.

The CDR3: CASSVGPGTGGYYGYTF. Here the CDR3 DNA reads TGTGCCAGCAGCGTAGGTCCCGGGACAGGGGGCTACTATGGCTACACCTTC. The chain is built from TRBV9 and TRBJ1-2, with 12 bases that match TRBD1. The trim removed 0 bases at V and 3 bases at J, leaving 6 bases unmatched. Germline V gene lookup returns CDR1 SGDLS and CDR2 YYNGEE. The CDR3 is made up of 17 amino acids.

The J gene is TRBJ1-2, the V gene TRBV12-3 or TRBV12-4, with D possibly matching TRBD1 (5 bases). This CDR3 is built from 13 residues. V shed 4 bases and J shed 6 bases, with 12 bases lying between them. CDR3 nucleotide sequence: TGTGCCAGCAGTTCCCAACAGGACCATGGCTACACCTTC. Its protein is CASSSQQDHGYTF.

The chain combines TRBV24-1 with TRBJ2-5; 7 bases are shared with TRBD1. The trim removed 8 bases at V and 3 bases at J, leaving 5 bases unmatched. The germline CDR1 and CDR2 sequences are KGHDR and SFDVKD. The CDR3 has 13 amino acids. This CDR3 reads CATKKGAEETQYF. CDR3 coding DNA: TGTGCCACCAAGAAGGGGGCGGAAGAGACCCAGTACTTC.

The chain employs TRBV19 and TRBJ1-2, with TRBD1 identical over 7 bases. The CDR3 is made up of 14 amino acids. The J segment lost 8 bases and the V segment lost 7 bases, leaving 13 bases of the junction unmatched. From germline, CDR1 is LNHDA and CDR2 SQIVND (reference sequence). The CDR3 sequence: CASNLYTGVGGYTF. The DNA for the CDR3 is TGTGCCAGTAACCTATATACAGGGGTAGGCGGCTACACCTTC.

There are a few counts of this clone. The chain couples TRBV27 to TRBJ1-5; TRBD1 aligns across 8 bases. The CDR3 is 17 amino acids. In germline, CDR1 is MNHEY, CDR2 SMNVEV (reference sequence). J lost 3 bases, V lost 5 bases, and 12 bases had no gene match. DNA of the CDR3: TGTGCCAGCAGTCCCAGGACAGGGCGGCGGGACAATCAGCCCCAGCATTTT. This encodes CASSPRTGRRDNQPQHF.

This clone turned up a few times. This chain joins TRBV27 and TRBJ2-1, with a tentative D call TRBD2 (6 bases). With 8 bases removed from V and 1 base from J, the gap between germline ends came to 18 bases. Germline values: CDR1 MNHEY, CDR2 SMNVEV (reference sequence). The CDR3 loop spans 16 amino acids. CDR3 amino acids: CASCRTAGRSYNEQFF. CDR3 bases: TGTGCCAGCTGCAGGACGGCGGGACGGTCCTACAATGAGCAGTTCTTC.

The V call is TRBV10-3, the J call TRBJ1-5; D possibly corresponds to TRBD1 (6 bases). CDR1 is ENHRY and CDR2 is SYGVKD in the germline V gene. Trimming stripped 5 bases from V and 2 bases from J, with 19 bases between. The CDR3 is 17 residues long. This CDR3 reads CAISMGGGEVGNQPQHF. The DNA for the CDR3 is TGTGCCATCAGTATGGGAGGGGGGGAGGTCGGCAATCAGCCCCAGCATTTT.

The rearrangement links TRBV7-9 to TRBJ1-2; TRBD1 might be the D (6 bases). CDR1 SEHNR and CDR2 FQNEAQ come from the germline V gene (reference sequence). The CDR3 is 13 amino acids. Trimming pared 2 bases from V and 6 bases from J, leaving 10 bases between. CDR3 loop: CASSLQGWDGYTF. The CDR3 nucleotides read TGTGCCAGCAGCTTACAGGGGTGGGATGGCTACACCTTC. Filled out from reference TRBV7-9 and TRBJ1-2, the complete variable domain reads DTGVSQNPRHKITKRGQNVTFRCDPISEHNRLYWYRQTLGQGPEFLTYFQNEAQLEKSRLLSDRFSAERPKGSFSTLEIQRTEQGDSAMYLCASSLQGWDGYTFGSGTRLTVV.